Shown below are 23 T cell receptor beta chains from a single sample sequenced in a study of T-cell memory formation after mild COVID-19. TCRdb reanalysed the 5' RACE reads using MiXCR and keeps one entry per CDR3 protein. The sample holds 290,000 or so distinct CDR3 sequences, approximately 19% seen once. What was sequenced was PBMCs or a T cell subset sorted from them (not recorded which). Every receptor here comes from a man between 18 and 35 years old who had mild COVID-19 (a few samples of this study predate the infection). Cell type and time point are not known.

The V and J genes are TRBV4-2 and TRBJ1-2; maybe TRBD1 (5 bases). The CDR3 has 14 residues. V lost 8 bases, J lost 4 bases, and 17 bases lay in between. In germline, CDR1 is LGHNA, CDR2 YNFKEQ. The DNA of the CDR3 is TGTGCCAGCGACCCAGGGAAGCAGGGCTATGGCTACACCTTC. Translation gives CASDPGKQGYGYTF.

The chain recombines TRBV7-3 with TRBJ2-3; D is unresolved. V lost 5 bases and J lost 3, with 12 bases in between. Germline V gene data show CDR1 as SGHTA and CDR2 as FQGTGA. The CDR3 is 14 residues long. CDR3 coding DNA: TGTGCCAGCAGCCCGGAGAGGCGGACAGATACGCAGTATTTT. It is translated as CASSPERRTDTQYF.

This clonotype was detected a few times. The chain is built from TRBV25-1 and TRBJ1-1; TRBD1 matches at 7 bases. The CDR3 runs 16 residues. Germline trimming cut 2 bases from V and 0 bases from J; bases unmatched to any gene: 6. The germline V gene has CDR1 MGHDK and CDR2 SYGVNS. The CDR3 loop is CASSEAGQSMNTEAFF. For the CDR3, the DNA is TGTGCCAGCAGTGAAGCGGGACAGAGTATGAACACTGAAGCTTTCTTT.

V is TRBV6-1 and J is TRBJ1-3; the D gene is possibly TRBD1 (6 bases). Trimming left V 8 bases short and J 0 bases short, with 17 bases between. The germline gives CDR1 MNHNS, CDR2 SASEGT. The CDR3 totals 16 residues. The CDR3 DNA is TGTGCCAGCCCCGGTGGGGGGGCGGCCTCTGGAAACACCATATATTTT. Translated: CASPGGGAASGNTIYF.

This clonotype was detected many times. The chain links TRBV7-2 to TRBJ2-1; D ambiguous. The length of the CDR3 is 15 residues. Germline loops: CDR1 SGHTA, CDR2 FQGNSA. The germline V and J ends were trimmed by 5 bases and 8 bases, with 19 bases remaining between them. CDR3 nucleotides: TGTGCCAGCAGCACCGACCGGGTCCCAGGCCATGAGCAGTTCTTC. Its protein is CASSTDRVPGHEQFF.

CDR3 sequence: CASSPKGFSTDTQYF. In nucleotides, the CDR3 is TGTGCCAGCTCACCAAAGGGATTCAGCACAGATACGCAGTATTTT. The chain is built from TRBV18 and TRBJ2-3; D is uncertain. The CDR3 has 15 residues. The V gene lost 2 bases and the J gene lost 0 bases, with 9 bases spanning the gap. CDR1 is KGHSH, CDR2 LQKENI, per germline.

V is TRBV5-1 and J is TRBJ1-1, with TRBD1 matching over 7 bases. V lost 1 base, J lost 7 bases, and 10 bases stayed unmatched. The CDR3 spans 15 residues. CDR1 and CDR2 (germline): SGHRS, YFSETQ. The CDR3 reads CASSLITGEDDEAFF. CDR3 in DNA: TGCGCCAGCAGCTTGATCACAGGGGAGGATGATGAAGCTTTCTTT.

This clonotype was seen only a few times. V usage is TRBV6-2 or TRBV6-3 and J usage is TRBJ1-5; D gene unclear. Germline CDR1 is MNHEY and CDR2 is SVGEGT. This CDR3 has 12 amino acids. Trimming pared 6 bases from V and 9 bases from J, leaving 12 bases between. CDR3 DNA: TGTGCCAGCAGCCTCTTCGGTCGGCCCCAGCATTTT. Its translation is CASSLFGRPQHF.

The genes are TRBV19 and TRBJ1-3; D is perhaps TRBD1 (5 bases). Trimming removed 4 bases from V and 0 bases from J, with 10 bases in between. Looked up from germline, CDR1 is LNHDA and CDR2 is SQIVND (reference sequence). The CDR3 covers 15 residues. CDR3 sequence (DNA): TGTGCCAGTAGTAGGGGACCGCTCTCTGGAAACACCATATATTTT. It encodes CASSRGPLSGNTIYF.

This chain joins TRBV12-3 or TRBV12-4 and TRBJ2-3; D remains unclear. V lost 5 bases and J 4 bases, leaving 13 bases between the germline ends. The CDR3 spans 14 residues. CDR3 DNA: TGTGCCAGCAGTCCTCCGGCAGCTCCAGATACGCAGTATTTT. Translation: CASSPPAAPDTQYF.

In this sample, this clonotype turned up a few times. The chain is built from TRBV9 and TRBJ2-1; TRBD1 agrees at 9 bases. V trimming: 3 bases; J trimming: 1 base; junction bases outside the gene matches: 2. The CDR3 is 15 amino acids. The germline CDR1 and CDR2 sequences are SGDLS and YYNGEE. CDR3 region: CASSDGQGSYNEQFF. The CDR3, as DNA: TGTGCCAGCAGCGATGGACAGGGGTCCTACAATGAGCAGTTCTTC.

This clonotype turned up a few times. The chain joins TRBV3-1 to TRBJ2-2, with 11 positions matching TRBD1. Trimming took 4 bases from V and 6 from J; bases not matched to a gene: 4. The CDR3 has 15 residues. Germline V lookup: CDR1 LGHDT, CDR2 YNNKEL (reference sequence). CDR3 residues: CASSRTGGAPGELFF. The DNA of the CDR3 is TGTGCCAGCAGCCGGACAGGGGGCGCCCCCGGGGAGCTGTTTTTT.

The chain is built from TRBV12-5 and TRBJ2-3; D is unresolved. The CDR3 covers 15 residues. V lost 4 bases and J 8 bases, leaving 19 bases between the germline ends. The V gene's germline CDR1 is LGHNT and CDR2 FRNRAP. CDR3 bases: TGTGCTAGTGGTTCCGGATACAGTGCGAGAGGTACGCAGTATTTT. Its translation is CASGSGYSARGTQYF.

The chain couples TRBV7-3 to TRBJ1-1; D is unclear. Deletions cut 2 bases from V and 4 bases from J, with 8 bases between. Germline-derived CDR1 and CDR2 are SGHTA and FQGTGA. CDR3 length: 13 amino acids. In DNA, the CDR3 is TGTGCCAGCAGCTTACTCTCTCTCACTGAAGCTTTCTTT. Amino acids: CASSLLSLTEAFF.

In its sample, this clonotype was seen a few times. The chain couples TRBV28 to TRBJ2-3; TRBD2 matches 7 bases. The V segment lost 4 bases and the J segment 2 bases; nucleotides outside the gene matches: 6. This CDR3 has 15 amino acids. Germline V lookup: CDR1 MDHEN, CDR2 SYDVKM. CDR3 DNA sequence: TGTGCCAGCAGTTGGCCAGCGGGGACCACAGATACGCAGTATTTT. Its protein is CASSWPAGTTDTQYF.

This clonotype was counted a few times. J is TRBJ2-3 and V is TRBV5-1; D ambiguous. The tail of the sequence fits TRBJ1-5 better, so the J call may be wrong. This CDR3 has 15 residues. Germline V gene data show CDR1 as SGHRS and CDR2 as YFSETQ. The CDR3 region has the DNA TGCGCCAGCAGCTTGGTTGGTAGCGGGGTAGATACGCAGCATTTT. Amino acid sequence: CASSLVGSGVDTQHF.

This chain connects TRBV12-3 or TRBV12-4 to TRBJ1-3; D not certain. The CDR3 sequence is 13 residues long. V lost 7 bases, J lost 0 bases, and 7 bases lay in between. Written as DNA, the CDR3 is TGTGCCAGCATCGGGGTCTCTGGAAACACCATATATTTT. It codes for CASIGVSGNTIYF.

This clonotype was counted at least ten times. Here the CDR3 reads CASSERGGDTGELFF. CDR3 nucleotides: TGTGCCAGCAGTGAGCGGGGGGGCGACACCGGGGAGCTGTTTTTT. V usage is TRBV6-4 and J usage is TRBJ2-2, with 9 nucleotides matching TRBD2. The CDR3 is 15 amino acids. Trimming took 3 bases from V and 3 from J; bases not matched to a gene: 2. CDR1 is MRHNA and CDR2 is SNTAGT in the germline V gene.

The chain employs TRBV7-2 and TRBJ2-1, with D perhaps matching TRBD1 or TRBD2 (5 bases each). Germline V gives CDR1 SGHTA, CDR2 FQGNSA. V shed 4 bases and J shed 4 bases, with 14 bases lying between them. The CDR3 runs 15 residues. This CDR3 reads CASSSGASTYNEQFF. Written as DNA, the CDR3 is TGTGCCAGCAGCTCCGGGGCGTCCACATACAATGAGCAGTTCTTC.

The chain carries TRBV28 and TRBJ1-2, with D tentatively TRBD1 (5 bases). Trimming removed 3 bases from V and 3 bases from J, with 11 bases in between. Germline assignment: CDR1 MDHEN and CDR2 SYDVKM. CDR3 length: 14 amino acids. CDR3 coding DNA: TGTGCCAGCAGTTTGGCCAGGGTTGACTATGGCTACACCTTC. As protein: CASSLARVDYGYTF.

In its sample, this clonotype was seen a few times. The rearrangement joins TRBV4-3 to TRBJ1-2; D is undetermined. The germline CDR1 and CDR2 sequences are LGHNA and YSLEER. The CDR3 is 15 residues long. V lost 1 base and J 5 bases, leaving 14 bases between the germline ends. In DNA form, the CDR3 reads TGCGCCAGCAGCCAAGTTAACTCACAGTTTTATGGCTACACCTTC. Translating gives CASSQVNSQFYGYTF.

This chain links TRBV10-3 with TRBJ1-3; D ambiguous. Trimming left V 7 bases short and J 2 bases short, with 12 bases between. The CDR3 has 14 amino acids. The germline V gene has CDR1 ENHRY and CDR2 SYGVKD. CDR3 nucleotide sequence: TGTGCCATCACCGACCGCGGGCCTGGAAACACCATATATTTT. Translated, it gives CAITDRGPGNTIYF.

This clonotype was counted only a few times. The V and J genes are TRBV28 and TRBJ2-5; D is possibly TRBD1 (5 bases). Germline V CDR1 and CDR2: MDHEN, SYDVKM. The CDR3 is 15 amino acids. Trimming removed 9 bases from V and 5 bases from J, with 22 bases in between. The CDR3 sequence: CASSPRGQSPETQYF. The CDR3 DNA sequence: TGTGCCAGTTCCCCAAGGGGCCAGTCGCCGGAGACCCAGTACTTC.